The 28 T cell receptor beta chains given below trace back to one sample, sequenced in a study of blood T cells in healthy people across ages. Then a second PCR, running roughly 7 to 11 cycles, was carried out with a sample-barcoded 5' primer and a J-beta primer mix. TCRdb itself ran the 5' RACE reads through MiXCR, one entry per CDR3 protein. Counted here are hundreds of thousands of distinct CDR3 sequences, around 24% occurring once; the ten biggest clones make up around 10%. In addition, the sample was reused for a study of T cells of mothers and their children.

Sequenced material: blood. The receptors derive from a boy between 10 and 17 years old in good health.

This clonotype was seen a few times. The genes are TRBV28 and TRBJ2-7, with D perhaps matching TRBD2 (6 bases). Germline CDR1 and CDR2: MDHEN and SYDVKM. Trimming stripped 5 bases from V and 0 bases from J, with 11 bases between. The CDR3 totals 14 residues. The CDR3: CASSPRDFSYEQYF. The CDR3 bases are TGTGCCAGCAGTCCTCGGGACTTCTCCTACGAGCAGTACTTC.

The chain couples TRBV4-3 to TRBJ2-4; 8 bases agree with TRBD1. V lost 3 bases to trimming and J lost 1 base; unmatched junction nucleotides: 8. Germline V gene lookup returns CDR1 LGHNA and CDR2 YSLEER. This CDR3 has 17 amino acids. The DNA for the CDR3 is TGCGCCAGCAGCCAGCAATCGCAGGGGGCTGCCAAAAACATTCAGTACTTC. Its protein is CASSQQSQGAAKNIQYF.

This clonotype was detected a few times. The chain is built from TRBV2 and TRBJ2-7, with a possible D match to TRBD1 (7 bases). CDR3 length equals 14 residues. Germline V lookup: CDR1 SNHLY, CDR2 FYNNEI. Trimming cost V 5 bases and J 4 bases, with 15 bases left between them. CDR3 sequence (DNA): TGTGCCAGCAGTATACGCGGGACAGAATACGAGCAGTACTTC. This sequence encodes CASSIRGTEYEQYF.

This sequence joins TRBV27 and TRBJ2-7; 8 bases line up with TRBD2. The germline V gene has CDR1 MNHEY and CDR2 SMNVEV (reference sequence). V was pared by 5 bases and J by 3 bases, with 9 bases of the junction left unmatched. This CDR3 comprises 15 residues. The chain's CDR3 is CASSLSPGTSYEQYF. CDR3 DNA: TGTGCCAGCAGTCTCTCGCCCGGGACTAGCTACGAGCAGTACTTC.

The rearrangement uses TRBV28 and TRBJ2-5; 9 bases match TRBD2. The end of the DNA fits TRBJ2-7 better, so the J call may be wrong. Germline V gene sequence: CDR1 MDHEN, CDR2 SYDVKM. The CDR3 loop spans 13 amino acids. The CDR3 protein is CATLSGSSYEQYF. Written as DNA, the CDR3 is TGTGCCACCCTTAGCGGGAGCTCCTACGAGCAGTACTTC.

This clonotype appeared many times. As DNA, the CDR3 is TGTGCCACCAGTGATTTAGGCCGATCTTCGGGAGCGGATACGCAGTATTTT. Translating gives CATSDLGRSSGADTQYF. The chain joins TRBV24-1 to TRBJ2-3; possible D gene TRBD2, 6 bases. The CDR3 is 17 residues long. The V end lost 1 base, the J end lost 6 bases, and 19 bases lay between the germline ends. Germline V CDR1 and CDR2: KGHDR, SFDVKD.

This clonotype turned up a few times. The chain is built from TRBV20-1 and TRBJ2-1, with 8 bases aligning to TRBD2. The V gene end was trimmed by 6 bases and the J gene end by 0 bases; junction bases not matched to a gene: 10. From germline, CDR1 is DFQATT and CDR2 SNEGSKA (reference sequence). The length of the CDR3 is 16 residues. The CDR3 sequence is CSAAVSGASSYNEQFF. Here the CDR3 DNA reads TGCAGTGCCGCGGTTAGCGGGGCGAGCTCCTACAATGAGCAGTTCTTC.

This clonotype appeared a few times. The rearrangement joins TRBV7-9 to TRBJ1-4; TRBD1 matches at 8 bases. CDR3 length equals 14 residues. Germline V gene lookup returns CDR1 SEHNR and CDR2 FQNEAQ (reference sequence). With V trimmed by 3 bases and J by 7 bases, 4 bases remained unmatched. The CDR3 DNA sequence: TGTGCCAGCAGCTTGCGACAGGGGAGTGAAAAACTGTTTTTT. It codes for CASSLRQGSEKLFF.

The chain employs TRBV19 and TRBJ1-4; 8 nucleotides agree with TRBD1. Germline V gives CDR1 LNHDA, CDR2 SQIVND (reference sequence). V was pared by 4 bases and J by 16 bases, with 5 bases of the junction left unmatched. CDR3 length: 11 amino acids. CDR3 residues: CASSTGQEAFF. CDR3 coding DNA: TGTGCCAGTAGTACGGGACAGGAGGCGTTTTTT.

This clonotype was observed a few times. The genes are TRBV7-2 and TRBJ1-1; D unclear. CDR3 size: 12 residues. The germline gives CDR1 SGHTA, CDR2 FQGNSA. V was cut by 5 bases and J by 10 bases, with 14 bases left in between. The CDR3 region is CASSETGPPAFF. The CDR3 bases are TGTGCCAGCAGCGAGACGGGCCCCCCAGCTTTCTTT.

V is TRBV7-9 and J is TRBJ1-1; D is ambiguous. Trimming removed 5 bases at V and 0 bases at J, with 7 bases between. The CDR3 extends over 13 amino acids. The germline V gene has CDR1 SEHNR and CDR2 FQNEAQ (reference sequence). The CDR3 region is CASSPNMNTEAFF. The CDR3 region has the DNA TGTGCCAGCAGCCCAAATATGAACACTGAAGCTTTCTTT.

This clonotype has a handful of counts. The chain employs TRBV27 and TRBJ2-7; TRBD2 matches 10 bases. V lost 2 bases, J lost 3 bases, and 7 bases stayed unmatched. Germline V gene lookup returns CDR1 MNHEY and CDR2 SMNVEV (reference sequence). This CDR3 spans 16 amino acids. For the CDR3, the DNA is TGTGCCAGCAGTTTAAAAAGCGGGGGGGACGACTACGAGCAGTACTTC. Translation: CASSLKSGGDDYEQYF.

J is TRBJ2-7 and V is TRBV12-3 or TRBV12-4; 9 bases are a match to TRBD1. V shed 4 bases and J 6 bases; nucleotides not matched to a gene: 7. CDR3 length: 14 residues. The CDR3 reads CASSSGTGMFEQYF. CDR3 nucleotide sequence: TGTGCCAGCAGTTCCGGGACAGGGATGTTCGAGCAGTACTTC.

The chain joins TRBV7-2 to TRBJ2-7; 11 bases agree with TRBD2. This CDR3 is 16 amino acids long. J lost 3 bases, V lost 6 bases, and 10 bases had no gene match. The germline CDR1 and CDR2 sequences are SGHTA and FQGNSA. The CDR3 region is CASSPYTGTSGYEQYF. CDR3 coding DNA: TGTGCCAGCAGTCCATACACCGGGACTAGCGGCTACGAGCAGTACTTC.

CDR3 region: CASRGTSGSKYNEQFF. The CDR3 DNA follows: TGTGCCAGCAGGGGGACTAGCGGGAGTAAGTACAATGAGCAGTTCTTC. This chain connects TRBV28 to TRBJ2-1; the match to TRBD2 covers 14 bases. Per germline, CDR1 MDHEN and CDR2 SYDVKM. Unmatched junction bases numbered 5, after V lost 6 bases and J lost 4 bases. The CDR3 contains 16 residues.

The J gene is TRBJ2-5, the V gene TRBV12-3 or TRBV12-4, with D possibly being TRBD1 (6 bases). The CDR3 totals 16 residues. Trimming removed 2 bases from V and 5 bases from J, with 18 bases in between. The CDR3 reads CASSLLGGTTGETQYF. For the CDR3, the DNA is TGTGCCAGCAGTTTATTGGGCGGAACCACAGGGGAGACCCAGTACTTC.

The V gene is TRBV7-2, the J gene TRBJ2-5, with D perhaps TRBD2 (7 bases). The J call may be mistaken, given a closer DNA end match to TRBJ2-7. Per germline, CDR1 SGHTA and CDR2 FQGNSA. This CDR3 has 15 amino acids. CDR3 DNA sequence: TGTGCCAGCAGCTTAGGCCCAGGGGAGGGGTACGAGCAGTACTTC. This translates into CASSLGPGEGYEQYF.

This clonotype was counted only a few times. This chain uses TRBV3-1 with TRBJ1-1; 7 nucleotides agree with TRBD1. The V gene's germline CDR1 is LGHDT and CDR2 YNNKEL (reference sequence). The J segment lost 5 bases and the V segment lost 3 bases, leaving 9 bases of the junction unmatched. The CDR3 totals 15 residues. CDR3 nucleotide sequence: TGTGCCAGCAGCCACCTCCAGGGGGTTAGAACTGAAGCTTTCTTT. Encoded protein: CASSHLQGVRTEAFF.

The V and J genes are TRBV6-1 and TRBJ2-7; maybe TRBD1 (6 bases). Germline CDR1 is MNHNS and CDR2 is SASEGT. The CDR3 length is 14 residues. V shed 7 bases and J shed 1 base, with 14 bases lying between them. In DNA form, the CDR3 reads TGTGCCAGCACCGCCAGGGGAGTTTCCTACGAGCAGTACTTC. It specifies CASTARGVSYEQYF.

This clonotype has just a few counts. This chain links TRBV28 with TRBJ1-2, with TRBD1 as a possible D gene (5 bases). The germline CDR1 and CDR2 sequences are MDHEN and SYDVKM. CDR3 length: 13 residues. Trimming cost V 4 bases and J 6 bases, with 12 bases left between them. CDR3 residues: CASSSGTPNGYTF. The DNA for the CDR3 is TGTGCCAGCAGTTCCGGGACGCCCAATGGCTACACCTTC.

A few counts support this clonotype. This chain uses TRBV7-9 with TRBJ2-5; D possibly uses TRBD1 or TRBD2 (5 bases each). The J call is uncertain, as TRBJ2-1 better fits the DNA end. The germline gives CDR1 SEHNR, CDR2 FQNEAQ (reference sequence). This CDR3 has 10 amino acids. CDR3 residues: CASGTYEQFF. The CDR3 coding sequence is TGTGCCAGCGGGACGTATGAGCAGTTCTTC.

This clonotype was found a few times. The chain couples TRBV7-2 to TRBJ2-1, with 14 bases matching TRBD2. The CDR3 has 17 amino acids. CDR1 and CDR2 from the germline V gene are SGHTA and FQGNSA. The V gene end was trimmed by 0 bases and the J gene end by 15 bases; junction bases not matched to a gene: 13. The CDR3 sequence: CASSLARGLAGGSILFF. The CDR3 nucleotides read TGTGCCAGCAGCTTAGCACGAGGACTAGCGGGAGGAAGTATCCTGTTCTTC. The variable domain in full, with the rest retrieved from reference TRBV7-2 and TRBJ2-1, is GAGVSQSPSNKVTEKGKDVELRCDPISGHTALYWYRQSLGQGLEFLIYFQGNSAPDKSGLPSDRFSAERTGGSVSTLTIQRTQQEDSAVYLCASSLARGLAGGSILFFGPGTRLTVL.

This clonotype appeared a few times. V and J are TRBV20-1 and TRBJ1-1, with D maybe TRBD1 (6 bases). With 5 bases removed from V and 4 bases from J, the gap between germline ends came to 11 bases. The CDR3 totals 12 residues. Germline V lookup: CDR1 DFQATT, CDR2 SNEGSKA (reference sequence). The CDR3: CSAARGGTEAFF. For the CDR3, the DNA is TGCAGTGCTGCTAGGGGGGGCACTGAAGCTTTCTTT.

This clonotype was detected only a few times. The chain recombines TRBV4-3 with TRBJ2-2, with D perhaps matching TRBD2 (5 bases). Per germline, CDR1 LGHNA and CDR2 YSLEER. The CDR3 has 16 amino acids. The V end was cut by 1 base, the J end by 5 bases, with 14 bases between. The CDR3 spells CASSQAALAPTGELFF. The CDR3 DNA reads TGCGCCAGCAGCCAAGCGGCGCTAGCACCAACCGGGGAGCTGTTTTTT.

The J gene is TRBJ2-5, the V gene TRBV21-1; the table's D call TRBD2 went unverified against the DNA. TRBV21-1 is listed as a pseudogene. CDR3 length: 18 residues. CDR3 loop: CARTPQRGLAGGKETQYF. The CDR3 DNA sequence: TGTGCCAGGACGCCACAGAGGGGACTAGCGGGAGGTAAAGAGACCCAGTACTTC.

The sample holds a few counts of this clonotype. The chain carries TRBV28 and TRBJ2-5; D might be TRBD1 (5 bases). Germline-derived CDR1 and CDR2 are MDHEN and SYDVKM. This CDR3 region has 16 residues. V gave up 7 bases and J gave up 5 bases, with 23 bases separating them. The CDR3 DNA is TGTGCCAGCACCCCGCTGGGAATCAGGTCAGGGGAGACCCAGTACTTC. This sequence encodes CASTPLGIRSGETQYF.

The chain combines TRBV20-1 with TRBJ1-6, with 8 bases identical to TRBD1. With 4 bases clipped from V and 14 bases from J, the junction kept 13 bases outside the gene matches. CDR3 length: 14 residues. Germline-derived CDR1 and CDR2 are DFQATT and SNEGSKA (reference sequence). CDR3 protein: CSAMGQADVGALHF. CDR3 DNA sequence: TGCAGTGCTATGGGACAGGCGGACGTAGGGGCCCTCCACTTT.

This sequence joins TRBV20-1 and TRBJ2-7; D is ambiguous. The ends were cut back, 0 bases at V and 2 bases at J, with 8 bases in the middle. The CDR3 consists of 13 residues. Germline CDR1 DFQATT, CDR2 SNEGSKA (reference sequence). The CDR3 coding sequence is TGCAGTGCTAGAGATGACGTAGCCTACGAGCAGTACTTC. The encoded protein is CSARDDVAYEQYF.